This entry is about one T cell receptor (beta chain). Its antigen is still unknown. The CDR3 spans 15 residues. Looked up from germline, CDR1 is LGHNA and CDR2 is YNFKEQ. J was trimmed by 1 base and V by 4 bases; bases with no gene match: 4. Individual cDNA molecules each received unique molecular identifiers attached to them. A single record per CDR3 protein comes from TCRdb applying MiXCR to the 5' RACE reads. The sample holds approximately 84,000 distinct CDR3 sequences; about 13% are singletons and the top ten take around 6%. These data belong to a study of early T cells in non-severe SARS-CoV-2 infection. Study findings and constraints: VDJdb matches were skewed toward anti-spike CD8 T cell responses.

V gene TRBV4-2 combines with J gene TRBJ2-7, with TRBD2 identical over 10 bases. The receptor comes from an adult who was a healthcare worker with PCR-confirmed SARS-CoV-2 infection or an uninfected control (not recorded which). The sequencing sample was made of whole blood. The CDR3, as DNA: TGTGCCAGCAGCCTCGGGACTAGCGAGTCCTACGAGCAGTACTTC. Amino acids: CASSLGTSESYEQYF.